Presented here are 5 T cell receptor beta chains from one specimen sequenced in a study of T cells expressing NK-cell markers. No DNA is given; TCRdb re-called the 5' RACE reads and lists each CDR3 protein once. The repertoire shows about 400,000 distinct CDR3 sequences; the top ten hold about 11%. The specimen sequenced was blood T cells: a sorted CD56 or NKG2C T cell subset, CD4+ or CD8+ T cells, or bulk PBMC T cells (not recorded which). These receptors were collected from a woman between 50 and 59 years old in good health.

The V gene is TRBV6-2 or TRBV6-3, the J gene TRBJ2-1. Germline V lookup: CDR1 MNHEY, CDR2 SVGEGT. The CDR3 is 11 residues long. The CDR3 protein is CASWSGGEQFF.

The chain's CDR3 is CASSLKDKNTEAFF. The chain links TRBV7-9 to TRBJ1-1. Germline CDR1 reads SEHNR; CDR2 reads FQNEAQ (reference sequence). The CDR3 contains 14 residues.

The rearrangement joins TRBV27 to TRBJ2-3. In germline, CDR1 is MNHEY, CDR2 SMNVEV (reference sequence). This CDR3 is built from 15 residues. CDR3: CASIPNVRLPDTQYF.

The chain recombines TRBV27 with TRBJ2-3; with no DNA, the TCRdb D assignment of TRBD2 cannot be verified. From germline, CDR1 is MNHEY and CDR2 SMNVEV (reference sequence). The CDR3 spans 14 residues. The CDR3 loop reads CASSLSTAQNTQYF.

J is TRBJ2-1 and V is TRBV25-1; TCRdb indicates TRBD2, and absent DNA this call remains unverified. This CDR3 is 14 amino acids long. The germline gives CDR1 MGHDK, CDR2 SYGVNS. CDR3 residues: CASGIAGGYNEQFF. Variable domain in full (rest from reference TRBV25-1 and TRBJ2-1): EADIYQTPRYLVIGTGKKITLECSQTMGHDKMYWYQQDPGMELHLIHYSYGVNSTEKGDLSSESTVSRIRTEHFPLTLESARPSHTSQYLCASGIAGGYNEQFFGPGTRLTVL.